The source of this TCR beta chain is a study of T cell repertoires in cytomegalovirus infection. Study-wide background: CMV infection together with matching HLA type was indicated by public TCR beta signatures.

CDR1 is LNHDA and CDR2 is SQIVND in the germline V gene (reference sequence). V dropped 8 bases and J dropped 11 bases, with 19 bases sitting between them. CDR3 size: 14 residues. In regard to this clonotype: What it binds is unknown.

Using its own MiXCR run on the reads, TCRdb lists one record per CDR3 protein. The sample includes 800,000 to 950,000 distinct CDR3 sequences, 32% of them seen just once. Sequencing was performed on cultured CD8+ T cells from PBMCs, taken from culture after CMV antigen stimulation. The source is a human donor in good health (CMV status not recorded). Some clones in this sample may be carry-over from other donors' samples. The chain joins TRBV19 to TRBJ1-6; D remains unclear. CDR3 protein: CASWRRGSHAPLHF. Here the CDR3 DNA reads TGTGCCAGTTGGCGACGAGGGAGTCATGCACCCCTCCACTTT. The full variable domain, its missing parts supplied by reference TRBV19 and TRBJ1-6, is DGGITQSPKYLFRKEGQNVTLSCEQNLNHDAMYWYRQDPGQGLRLIYYSQIVNDFQKGDIAEGYSVSREKKESFPLTVTSAQKNPTAFYLCASWRRGSHAPLHFGNGTRLTVT.